A single sample gave rise to the 26 T cell receptor beta chains below, sequenced in a study of cytomegalovirus exposure and HLA in healthy donors. PCR primers comprised 60 Vbeta and 13 Jbeta primers. Assay: immunoSEQ multiplex PCR; the TCRdb copy retains only in-frame clones and omits some. The sample contains 75,000 to 90,000 clones, 75% to 80% of which appear only once. Source material: PBMCs. The receptors come from a man aged 35-49 years in good health and CMV-seronegative.

The V and J genes are TRBV18 and TRBJ2-5; D might be TRBD1 (5 bases). The last part of the DNA fits TRBJ2-7 better; the J call may be wrong. This CDR3 has 12 amino acids. Germline-derived CDR1 and CDR2 are KGHSH and LQKENI. CDR3 protein: CASSPTDNEQYF. In nucleotides, the CDR3 is TGTGCCAGCTCACCAACGGACAACGAGCAGTACTTC.

The chain has TRBV27 and TRBJ1-4, with 7 bases aligning to TRBD1. Trimming took 3 bases from V and 7 from J; bases not matched to a gene: 5. Germline V lookup: CDR1 MNHEY, CDR2 SMNVEV (reference sequence). This CDR3 is built from 14 residues. CDR3: CASSFRGIGEKLFF. As DNA, the CDR3 is TGTGCCAGCAGTTTCAGGGGGATAGGTGAAAAACTGTTTTTT.

This clone was counted once. The chain is built from TRBV19 and TRBJ1-5; D is possibly TRBD1 (6 bases). Germline CDR1 and CDR2: LNHDA and SQIVND (reference sequence). This CDR3 has 14 amino acids. The V end lost 3 bases, the J end lost 5 bases, and 11 bases lay between the germline ends. The CDR3 here is CASSIRTAYQPQHF. CDR3 sequence (DNA): TGTGCCAGTAGTATTAGGACAGCGTATCAGCCCCAGCATTTT. Full variable domain (missing parts from reference TRBV19 and TRBJ1-5): DGGITQSPKYLFRKEGQNVTLSCEQNLNHDAMYWYRQDPGQGLRLIYYSQIVNDFQKGDIAEGYSVSREKKESFPLTVTSAQKNPTAFYLCASSIRTAYQPQHFGDGTRLSIL.

This clone appeared a single time. The chain uses TRBV6-5 and TRBJ1-2; D gene unclear. The V and J ends lost 0 bases and 4 bases respectively, with 9 bases between them. Germline loops: CDR1 MNHEY, CDR2 SVGAGI. This CDR3 region has 14 residues. The CDR3 bases are TGTGCCAGCAGTTACTCGAGTTTTTCCTATGGCTACACCTTC. Encoded protein: CASSYSSFSYGYTF.

V is TRBV6-6 and J is TRBJ2-2, with 7 positions matching TRBD1. CDR3 length: 15 residues. Germline-derived CDR1 and CDR2 are MNHNY and SVGAGI (reference sequence). J gave up 1 base and V 10 bases, and 9 bases lay outside the gene matches. DNA of the CDR3: TGTGCCACCCTTAGTGGACAGGTGAACACCGGGGAGCTGTTTTTT. It codes for CATLSGQVNTGELFF.

The table lists this clone with a count of one. The chain recombines TRBV9 with TRBJ1-1; D uncertain. CDR3 size: 13 residues. Germline CDR1 reads SGDLS; CDR2 reads YYNGEE. V was cut by 0 bases and J by 5 bases, with 8 bases left in between. CDR3 bases: TGTGCCAGCAGCGTAGACGTCAGGACTGAAGCTTTCTTT. Translated: CASSVDVRTEAFF. The whole variable domain, filled in from reference TRBV9 and TRBJ1-1, reads DSGVTQTPKHLITATGQRVTLRCSPRSGDLSVYWYQQSLDQGLQFLIQYYNGEERAKGNILERFSAQQFPDLHSELNLSSLELGDSALYFCASSVDVRTEAFFGQGTRLTVV.

The J gene is TRBJ1-5, the V gene TRBV18, with D uncertain. The CDR3 has 15 amino acids. The germline V gene has CDR1 KGHSH and CDR2 LQKENI. V lost 2 bases and J 3 bases, leaving 11 bases between the germline ends. This CDR3 is CASSPGGSPNQPQHF. The CDR3 region has the DNA TGTGCCAGCTCACCAGGAGGCAGTCCCAATCAGCCCCAGCATTTT.

On this clone: The sample contains more than one DNA sequence encoding this CDR3. V gene TRBV5-1 combines with J gene TRBJ2-5; D gene ambiguous. This CDR3 region has 14 residues. V lost 0 bases and J 2 bases, leaving 8 bases between the germline ends. Germline CDR1 is SGHRS and CDR2 is YFSETQ. CDR3 residues: CASSLGSGQETQYF. CDR3 bases: TGCGCCAGCAGCTTGGGGTCGGGTCAAGAGACCCAGTACTTC.

The V and J genes are TRBV6-5 and TRBJ1-1; no clear D gene. The length of the CDR3 is 14 residues. Germline V gene sequence: CDR1 MNHEY, CDR2 SVGAGI. V dropped 0 bases and J dropped 11 bases, with 16 bases sitting between them. CDR3 DNA: TGTGCCAGCAGTTACTCTGCTAAGGGAGGATTGGCTTTCTTT. This codes for CASSYSAKGGLAFF.

The chain couples TRBV7-9 to TRBJ2-2; D is perhaps TRBD1 (6 bases). CDR3 length: 14 residues. With 5 bases removed from V and 7 bases from J, the gap between germline ends came to 14 bases. Per germline, CDR1 SEHNR and CDR2 FQNEAQ (reference sequence). The CDR3 protein is CASSPGQSLGELFF. In DNA form, the CDR3 reads TGTGCCAGCAGCCCAGGACAGTCCCTCGGGGAGCTGTTTTTT. Drawing the rest from reference TRBV7-9 and TRBJ2-2, the complete variable domain is DTGVSQNPRHKITKRGQNVTFRCDPISEHNRLYWYRQTLGQGPEFLTYFQNEAQLEKSRLLSDRFSAERPKGSFSTLEIQRTEQGDSAMYLCASSPGQSLGELFFGEGSRLTVL.

This clone turned up a few times. The J gene is TRBJ2-5, the V gene TRBV14, with TRBD1 identical over 7 bases. Per germline, CDR1 SGHDN and CDR2 FVKESK. The V and J ends lost 1 base and 5 bases, in that order; junction bases with no gene match: 7. This CDR3 has 15 residues. The CDR3: CASSQAGTAGETQYF. CDR3 sequence (DNA): TGTGCCAGCAGCCAAGCGGGGACAGCCGGGGAGACCCAGTACTTC.

The chain links TRBV6-5 to TRBJ2-2; weak D call: TRBD1 (5 bases). The ends were cut back, 1 base at V and 7 bases at J, with 13 bases in the middle. This CDR3 is built from 15 residues. Germline V lookup: CDR1 MNHEY, CDR2 SVGAGI. The CDR3 DNA reads TGTGCCAGCAGTTACTTGGCAGGGTTATTCGGGGAGCTGTTTTTT. Amino acids: CASSYLAGLFGELFF.

The chain has TRBV27 and TRBJ2-1, with 8 positions matching TRBD2. The ends lost 4 bases at V and 7 bases at J; junction bases unmatched: 0. Germline CDR1 and CDR2: MNHEY and SMNVEV (reference sequence). This CDR3 comprises 12 residues. The CDR3 DNA is TGTGCCAGCAGTTCTAGCGGGAATGAGCAGTTCTTC. This codes for CASSSSGNEQFF.

The rearrangement uses TRBV7-2 and TRBJ2-7; no definite D call. The germline gives CDR1 SGHTA, CDR2 FQGNSA. This CDR3 spans 17 amino acids. Trimming pared 1 base from V and 0 bases from J, leaving 16 bases between. CDR3 in amino acids: CASSLGRRISSSYEQYF. In DNA form, the CDR3 reads TGTGCCAGCAGCTTAGGCCGGCGGATCTCGAGCTCCTACGAGCAGTACTTC. The variable domain in full, completed from reference TRBV7-2 and TRBJ2-7, reads GAGVSQSPSNKVTEKGKDVELRCDPISGHTALYWYRQSLGQGLEFLIYFQGNSAPDKSGLPSDRFSAERTGGSVSTLTIQRTQQEDSAVYLCASSLGRRISSSYEQYFGPGTRLTVT.

This clone occurred a few times. The rearrangement uses TRBV28 and TRBJ2-7, with TRBD2 matching over 13 bases. This CDR3 comprises 15 residues. V gave up 6 bases and J gave up 4 bases; unmatched junction bases: 6. Germline V CDR1 and CDR2: MDHEN, SYDVKM. CDR3 loop: CASRPTSGRAYEQYF. In DNA, the CDR3 is TGTGCCAGCAGACCTACTAGCGGGAGGGCGTACGAGCAGTACTTC.

In its sample, this clone was seen once. The chain combines TRBV5-1 with TRBJ1-2; D remains unclear. Trimming took off 0 bases at V and 2 bases at J, with 5 bases between the two ends. Germline CDR1 and CDR2: SGHRS and YFSETQ. The CDR3 extends over 13 amino acids. The DNA of the CDR3 is TGCGCCAGCAGCTTGGGCGGAAACTATGGCTACACCTTC. It encodes CASSLGGNYGYTF.

Note on this clone: This sample also contains other DNA sequences that code for the same CDR3. The V call is TRBV4-3, the J call TRBJ2-1; 10 bases are shared with TRBD2. The CDR3 sequence is 15 residues long. V shed 8 bases, J shed 3 bases, and the junction held 7 bases outside the gene matches. The germline CDR1 and CDR2 sequences are LGHNA and YSLEER. Here the CDR3 DNA reads TGCGCCAGCCGCCCCGGACTAGCGGACTACAATGAGCAGTTCTTC. Its protein product is CASRPGLADYNEQFF.

On this clone: At one end, the junction sequence differs from germline, possibly due to a read error. The J gene is TRBJ2-1, the V gene TRBV7-7, with D tentatively TRBD2 (5 bases). Germline CDR1 SSHAT, CDR2 FNYEAQ (reference sequence). This CDR3 region has 15 residues. The CDR3 sequence: CASSPSGSTYNEQFF. The CDR3 region has the DNA TGTGCTAGCAGCCCCTCGGGGAGTACCTACAATGAGCAGTTCTTC.

The chain uses TRBV27 and TRBJ2-7; 8 bases map to TRBD1. Germline V CDR1 and CDR2: MNHEY, SMNVEV (reference sequence). This CDR3 region has 16 residues. The J segment lost 1 base and the V segment lost 4 bases, leaving 9 bases of the junction unmatched. The CDR3 loop reads CASSYTFRDRSYEQYF. In nucleotides, the CDR3 is TGTGCCAGCAGTTATACTTTCCGGGACAGGTCCTACGAGCAGTACTTC.

V usage is TRBV4-1 and J usage is TRBJ1-2; TRBD1 aligns across 9 bases. Per the germline V gene, CDR1 is MGHRA and CDR2 is YSYEKL. Trimming cost V 1 base and J 5 bases; bases outside gene matches: 8. CDR3 length: 16 amino acids. CDR3 bases: TGCGCCAGCAGCCAAGGTACCGGGACAGGGAGTTATGGCTACACCTTC. It translates to CASSQGTGTGSYGYTF.

The chain employs TRBV7-9 and TRBJ1-4; no definite D call. Germline V lookup: CDR1 SEHNR, CDR2 FQNEAQ (reference sequence). The CDR3 totals 11 residues. Trimming removed 6 bases at V and 14 bases at J, with 13 bases between. The CDR3 DNA reads TGTGCCAGCAGTTCGGTGGAGGGCCTGTTTTTT. Amino acid sequence: CASSSVEGLFF. Full variable domain (rest looked up from reference TRBV7-9 and TRBJ1-4): DTGVSQNPRHKITKRGQNVTFRCDPISEHNRLYWYRQTLGQGPEFLTYFQNEAQLEKSRLLSDRFSAERPKGSFSTLEIQRTEQGDSAMYLCASSSVEGLFFGSGTQLSVL.

The chain is built from TRBV27 and TRBJ1-4; maybe TRBD1 (5 bases). Looked up from germline, CDR1 is MNHEY and CDR2 is SMNVEV (reference sequence). The CDR3 totals 15 residues. The V end lost 2 bases, the J end lost 6 bases, and 13 bases lay between the germline ends. CDR3 DNA: TGTGCCAGCAGTTTACGTTCGGGGGGTGATGAAAAACTGTTTTTT. Its translation is CASSLRSGGDEKLFF.

Only one count was recorded for this clone. This chain uses TRBV27 with TRBJ1-2; 8 bases match TRBD1. Germline CDR1 is MNHEY and CDR2 is SMNVEV (reference sequence). CDR3 length equals 14 residues. Losses at the gene ends were 2 bases for V and 5 bases for J; bases not matched to a gene: 4. The CDR3 loop is CASSLDRGQYGYTF. The CDR3 nucleotides are TGTGCCAGCAGTTTAGACAGGGGTCAATATGGCTACACCTTC.

The gene calls are TRBV28 and TRBJ2-3; possibly TRBD2 for D (6 bases). The CDR3 runs to 19 residues. CDR1 is MDHEN, CDR2 SYDVKM, per germline. Trimming pared 3 bases from V and 3 bases from J, leaving 25 bases between. In DNA, the CDR3 is TGTGCCAGCAGTTTTTTGCCAGAAATCGGGACTCTACTTACAGATACGCAGTATTTT. Translating it yields CASSFLPEIGTLLTDTQYF.

This clone appeared once. The genes are TRBV7-2 and TRBJ2-1; TRBD2 agrees at 8 bases. Per the germline V gene, CDR1 is SGHTA and CDR2 is FQGNSA. The CDR3 covers 16 residues. Germline trimming cut 2 bases from V and 1 base from J; bases unmatched to any gene: 4. In DNA, the CDR3 is TGTGCCAGCAGCTTATCAGCGGGAGAATCCTACAATGAGCAGTTCTTC. Translation gives CASSLSAGESYNEQFF.

The chain is built from TRBV6-5 and TRBJ1-2, with 8 bases matching TRBD1. Trimming at V came to 6 bases and at J to 4 bases, leaving 10 bases not matched to a gene. This CDR3 spans 15 amino acids. Per germline, CDR1 MNHEY and CDR2 SVGAGI. CDR3 DNA: TGTGCCAGCAGCGTGGACAGGGCTTTATTCTATGGCTACACCTTC. It specifies CASSVDRALFYGYTF.